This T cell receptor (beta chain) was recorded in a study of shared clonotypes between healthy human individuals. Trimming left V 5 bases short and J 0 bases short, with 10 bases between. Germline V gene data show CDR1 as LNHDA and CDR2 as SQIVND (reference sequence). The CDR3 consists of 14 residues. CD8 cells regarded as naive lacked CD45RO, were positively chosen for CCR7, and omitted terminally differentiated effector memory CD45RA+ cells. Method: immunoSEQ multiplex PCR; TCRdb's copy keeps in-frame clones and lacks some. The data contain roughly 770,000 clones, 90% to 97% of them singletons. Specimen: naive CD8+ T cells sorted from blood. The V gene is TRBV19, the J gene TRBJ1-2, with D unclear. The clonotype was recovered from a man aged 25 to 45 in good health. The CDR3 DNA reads TGTGCCAGTAGTCCGACCCTTTCTAACTATGGCTACACCTTC. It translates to CASSPTLSNYGYTF.